A selection of T cell receptor beta chains follows, all from one sample in a study of cytomegalovirus exposure and HLA in healthy donors. Sequenced by immunoSEQ multiplex PCR; TCRdb stores in-frame clones only, minus some. Of some 120,000 clones in the sample, approximately 75% are singletons; the top ten hold less than 2%. The sequenced sample was PBMCs. All receptors derive from a middle-aged man in good health and CMV-seronegative. The CDR3 runs from the conserved cysteine through the conserved F or W. Each record gives: clone size, V gene, J gene, D gene, CDR3 DNA, CDR3 protein. The D gene is left open where the match is weak. A row's size may be missing; if present it is once, few, many or a size class.

NA	TRBV27	TRBJ2-7	NA	TGTGCCAGCAGTTCCGCAGTGAGGGCGCGCTACTCCTACGAGCAGTACTTC	CASSSAVRARYSYEQYF
NA	TRBV9	TRBJ2-2	NA	TGTGCCAGCAGCGTGAGATCCACCGGGGAGCTGTTTTTT	CASSVRSTGELFF
NA	TRBV7-9	TRBJ2-7	NA	TGTGCCAGCAGCCACGCAGTAGGGAGGTACGAGCAGTACTTC	CASSHAVGRYEQYF
NA	TRBV15	TRBJ1-2	NA	TGTGCCACCCAATCCCCGGGAAAGGGTGGCTACACCTTC	CATQSPGKGGYTF
NA	TRBV28	TRBJ2-3	NA	TGTGCCAGCAGTTTTGGTAGCGTCGGGGCAGATACGCAGTATTTT	CASSFGSVGADTQYF
few	TRBV5-1	TRBJ2-7	TRBD1	TGCGCCAGCAGCCCACAGGGGGCGGACGAGCAGTACTTC	CASSPQGADEQYF
NA	TRBV7-9	TRBJ2-3	NA	TGTGCCAGCAGCTTAGAGGCCCCCACGTCCAGGACTAACACAGATACGCAGTATTTT	CASSLEAPTSRTNTDTQYF
NA	TRBV10-2	TRBJ2-5	NA	TGCGCCAGCTCTCTAAACCAAGAGACCCAGTACTTC	CASSLNQETQYF
once	TRBV10-2	TRBJ2-2	NA	TGCGCCAGCCTGCGGGACAGATTGAACACCGGGGAGCTGTTTTTT	CASLRDRLNTGELFF
NA	TRBV25-1	TRBJ1-4	NA	TGTGCCAGCAGTGACCGGGACAATGCGTTTTTT	CASSDRDNAFF
once	TRBV5-6	TRBJ1-3	NA	TGTGCCAGCAGCTTGGGTTACTCTGGAAACACCATATATTTT	CASSLGYSGNTIYF
NA	TRBV10-3	TRBJ2-5	NA	TGTGCCATCAGTGATAGTGTTGGAGACCAAGAGACCCAGTACTTC	CAISDSVGDQETQYF
once	TRBV19	TRBJ2-3	TRBD2	TGTGCCGCCGGGACTAGCGCAAATACGCAGTATTTT	CAAGTSANTQYF
NA	TRBV7-8	TRBJ2-7	TRBD2	TGTGCCAGCAGCTTACAACTAGCGGGGCCGGAACGCTTC	CASSLQLAGPERF
NA	TRBV7-9	TRBJ2-1	TRBD2	TGTGCCAGCAGCTTAGTCGCGGGACTAGCGGGCAATGAGCAGTTCTTC	CASSLVAGLAGNEQFF
NA	TRBV19	TRBJ2-1	NA	TGTGCCAGTAGTATAGCAACTACCACTGAGCAGTTCTTC	CASSIATTTEQFF
once	TRBV14	TRBJ2-5	NA	TGTGCCAGCAGCCGGGGCTCCCAAGAGACCCAGTACTTC	CASSRGSQETQYF
NA	TRBV5-6	TRBJ2-5	NA	TGTGCCAGCAGCTTAAGGCTAGATGAGACCCAGTACTTC	CASSLRLDETQYF
NA	TRBV5-6	TRBJ2-5	NA	TGTGCCAGCAGCTTGTCGGGGGTGGAAGAGACCCAGTACTTC	CASSLSGVEETQYF
NA	TRBV6-5	TRBJ2-4	TRBD2	TGTGCCAGCAGCGGGACTAGCGTAGCCAAAAACATTCAGTACTTC	CASSGTSVAKNIQYF
NA	TRBV5-1	TRBJ1-4	NA	TGCGCCAGCAGCTTCCGGGCCCCGCGGACAGAGGAAAAACTGTTTTTT	CASSFRAPRTEEKLFF
NA	TRBV5-4	TRBJ1-2	NA	TGTGCCAGCAGCTTGGACAGCTATGGCTACACCTTC	CASSLDSYGYTF
NA	TRBV16	TRBJ1-3	TRBD1	TGTGCCAGCAGCCAATCATACAGGGGCGCAGACACCATATATTTT	CASSQSYRGADTIYF
NA	TRBV5-1	TRBJ2-2	TRBD2	TGCGCCAGCAGCCGAGGCGGGGGGGCCGGTAACGGGGAGCTGTTTTTT	CASSRGGGAGNGELFF
few	TRBV4-3	TRBJ2-2	TRBD1	TGCGCCAGCAGCCAATTCAGGGGGACCACCGGGGAGCTGTTTTTT	CASSQFRGTTGELFF
NA	TRBV29-1	TRBJ1-1	NA	TGCAGCGTTGACCGGGACATGAACACTGAAGCTTTCTTT	CSVDRDMNTEAFF
NA	TRBV4-1	TRBJ2-1	NA	TGCGCCAGCAGCCAAGCTAGTAGCTCCTACAATGAGCAGTTCTTC	CASSQASSSYNEQFF
NA	TRBV7-9	TRBJ2-4	TRBD1	TGTGCCAGCAGCTCAGACAGGGGGGACAAAAACAGTCAGTACTTC	CASSSDRGDKNSQYF
NA	TRBV7-2	TRBJ2-3	NA	TGTGCCAGCAGCTCAGCGTGGACAGACCAAAAACCTACGCAGTATTTT	CASSSAWTDQKPTQYF
NA	TRBV18	TRBJ2-1	NA	TGTGCCAGCTCACCCCAGGGGCCACCTTACAATGAGCAGTTCTTC	CASSPQGPPYNEQFF
NA	TRBV19	TRBJ2-7	NA	TGTGCCAGTAGTATTTGGAGGGGTGGTTCCTACGAGCAGTACTTC	CASSIWRGGSYEQYF
NA	TRBV18	TRBJ2-3	TRBD1	TGTGCCAGCACGGGACAGGGGGAAGATACGCAGTATTTT	CASTGQGEDTQYF
NA	TRBV7-2	TRBJ1-2	NA	TGTGCCAGCAGCTTAGTAGGGGCAGGGGCTAACTATGGCTACACCTTC	CASSLVGAGANYGYTF
NA	TRBV18	TRBJ1-5	NA	TGTGCCAGCTCACCAGGGGAGCGGCAGCCCCAGCATTTT	CASSPGERQPQHF
NA	TRBV2	TRBJ2-7	TRBD1	TGTGCCAGCAGGGTGGACAGGGGTATAGGCGAGCAGTACTTC	CASRVDRGIGEQYF
few	TRBV7-2	TRBJ2-5	NA	TGTGCCAGCAGCTTAGATGTGACCAGGTACCAAGAGACCCAGTACTTC	CASSLDVTRYQETQYF
NA	TRBV5-1	TRBJ2-3	NA	TGCGCCAGCAGCCGTGCAGGGACTGTGGGGACAGATACGCAGTATTTT	CASSRAGTVGTDTQYF
NA	TRBV6-5	TRBJ2-4	TRBD2	TGTGCCAGCAGTTTTTCGGGAGGGCTGATGGGCATTCAGTACTTC	CASSFSGGLMGIQYF
NA	TRBV4-2	TRBJ1-5	NA	TGTGCCAGCAGCCAAGATCCCTCGACTGGCCTGGGCAATCAGCCCCAGCATTTT	CASSQDPSTGLGNQPQHF
NA	TRBV19	TRBJ1-5	NA	TGTGCCAGTAGTATTAATCCACGCGGTCTTGAGCCCCAGCATTTT	CASSINPRGLEPQHF
NA	TRBV5-1	TRBJ2-2	NA	TGCGCCAGCAGTTTGGTAGTAAGCACCGGGGAGCTGTTTTTT	CASSLVVSTGELFF
NA	TRBV19	TRBJ1-5	NA	TGTGCCAGTAGTATTGCGAATCAGCCCCAGCATTTT	CASSIANQPQHF
NA	TRBV2	TRBJ2-1	NA	TGTGCCAGCAAAGAGTGGAGCTCCTACAATGAGCAGTTCTTC	CASKEWSSYNEQFF
NA	TRBV5-1	TRBJ2-1	TRBD2	TGCGCCAGCAGCCCTACGCCGACTAGCGGAGTTTTTAGCTCCTACAATGAGCAGTTCTTC	CASSPTPTSGVFSSYNEQFF
NA	TRBV4-3	TRBJ1-1	NA	TGCGCCAGCAGCCAAGATGGGGGGGGGTGGACTGAAGCTTTCTTT	CASSQDGGGWTEAFF
NA	TRBV25-1	TRBJ2-6	NA	TGTGCCAGCAGCGACCTCGCGGGATACTCTGGGGCCAACGTCCTGACTTTC	CASSDLAGYSGANVLTF
NA	TRBV6-1	TRBJ2-1	TRBD1	TGTGCCAGCACCCGGACAGGGAGTAATGAGCAGTTCTTC	CASTRTGSNEQFF
NA	TRBV19	TRBJ1-5	TRBD1	TGTGCCAGTAGCCCCGACAGGGTTCAGCCCCAGCATTTT	CASSPDRVQPQHF
NA	TRBV11-2	TRBJ1-3	NA	TGTGCCAGCAGTTCTGAGTTGGGAAACACCATATATTTT	CASSSELGNTIYF
NA	TRBV6-5	TRBJ1-4	NA	TGTGCCAGCAGTTATAGACAGACAACTAATGAAAAACTGTTTTTT	CASSYRQTTNEKLFF
NA	TRBV7-9	TRBJ2-3	NA	TGTGCCTCACGCCTAGTAGATACGCAGTATTTT	CASRLVDTQYF
NA	TRBV11-3	TRBJ2-7	TRBD2	TGTGCCAGCAGCTCCGGACTAGACTCCTACGAGCAGTACTTC	CASSSGLDSYEQYF
NA	TRBV7-9	TRBJ1-6	TRBD1	TGTGCCAGCAGAGTTGGACAGGGTGGCAATTCACCCCTCCACTTT	CASRVGQGGNSPLHF